This T cell receptor (beta chain) stems from a study of cytomegalovirus exposure and HLA in healthy donors. Study-wide points: Rare sequences made up most TCRs, while some public TCRs were found in many donors.

The repertoire was sequenced with immunoSEQ multiplex PCR; TCRdb's copy has only in-frame clones and lacks some. The sample has 150,000 to 200,000 clones; 85% are singletons. Details on this clone: The antigen remains undetermined.

The CDR3 is 14 amino acids. Germline V CDR1 and CDR2: SGHTA, FQGNSA. The ends lost 5 bases at V and 3 bases at J; junction bases unmatched: 7. The sample comprised PBMCs. V is TRBV7-2 and J is TRBJ2-7; TRBD1 agrees at 7 bases. The sequence came from a man aged 25-45 years in good health and CMV-seropositive. DNA of the CDR3: TGTGCCAGCAGCCCGGGACAGCAAATCTACGAGCAGTACTTC. Protein sequence: CASSPGQQIYEQYF.